These T cell receptor beta chains were read from a single sample in a study of blood T cells in healthy people across ages. TCRdb passed the 5' RACE reads through MiXCR, listing each CDR3 protein once. The repertoire has around 1,000,000 distinct CDR3 sequences, more than 30% of them found once; the top ten carry around 14%. The material sequenced was blood. The receptors come from a man aged 18 to 30 in good health. Both conserved end residues are part of each CDR3. Fields, in order: V gene, D gene, clone size, J gene, CDR3 protein, CDR3 DNA. A D gene is named only where the DNA matches it firmly. Expanded clones are given a class, and other clones once, few, many or no size at all.

v_gene: TRBV13; d_gene: TRBD1; abundance: .; j_gene: TRBJ1-5; CDR3aa: CASSPGQGEDQPQHF; CDR3nt: TGTGCCAGCAGCCCGGGACAGGGTGAGGATCAGCCCCAGCATTTT
v_gene: TRBV6-2/TRBV6-3; d_gene: .; abundance: once; j_gene: TRBJ2-1; CDR3aa: CASSPTGEAEQFF; CDR3nt: TGTGCCAGCAGTCCCACAGGGGAGGCTGAGCAGTTCTTC
v_gene: TRBV27; d_gene: TRBD1; abundance: .; j_gene: TRBJ2-1; CDR3aa: CASSLVGRGLMDEQFF; CDR3nt: TGTGCCAGCAGTTTAGTTGGCAGGGGGCTGATGGATGAGCAGTTCTTC
v_gene: TRBV10-3; d_gene: TRBD2; abundance: few; j_gene: TRBJ2-2; CDR3aa: CAITGGEWELFF; CDR3nt: TGTGCCATCACCGGGGGGGAGTGGGAGCTGTTTTTT
v_gene: TRBV20-1; d_gene: .; abundance: .; j_gene: TRBJ2-2; CDR3aa: CSARDGTVGTGELFF; CDR3nt: TGCAGTGCTAGAGACGGGACCGTCGGAACCGGGGAGCTGTTTTTT
v_gene: TRBV2; d_gene: TRBD1; abundance: .; j_gene: TRBJ1-2; CDR3aa: CPQGGTANYGYTF; CDR3nt: TGTCCACAGGGCGGGACAGCTAACTATGGCTACACCTTC
v_gene: TRBV7-2; d_gene: .; abundance: many; j_gene: TRBJ2-3; CDR3aa: CASSLRDGGDTQYF; CDR3nt: TGTGCCAGCAGCTTACGGGACGGCGGGGATACGCAGTATTTT
v_gene: TRBV27; d_gene: .; abundance: .; j_gene: TRBJ1-4; CDR3aa: CASSLGSTSGTTNEKLFF; CDR3nt: TGTGCCAGCAGTTTAGGGTCGACATCGGGGACAACTAATGAAAAACTGTTTTTT
v_gene: TRBV19; d_gene: .; abundance: .; j_gene: TRBJ1-2; CDR3aa: CASSTTETYYGYTF; CDR3nt: TGTGCCAGTAGTACCACCGAAACATACTATGGCTACACCTTC
v_gene: TRBV5-1; d_gene: .; abundance: few; j_gene: TRBJ1-2; CDR3aa: CASSLAPRGDYGYTF; CDR3nt: TGCGCCAGCAGTTTGGCCCCAAGAGGGGACTATGGCTACACCTTC
v_gene: TRBV4-3; d_gene: TRBD1; abundance: .; j_gene: TRBJ1-2; CDR3aa: CASSQGQDPYGYTF; CDR3nt: TGCGCCAGCAGCCAGGGACAGGACCCCTATGGCTACACCTTC
v_gene: TRBV6-1; d_gene: .; abundance: .; j_gene: TRBJ1-1; CDR3aa: CASSTGSEAFF; CDR3nt: TGTGCCAGCAGTACTGGGTCTGAAGCTTTCTTT
v_gene: TRBV12-3/TRBV12-4; d_gene: .; abundance: few; j_gene: TRBJ2-5; CDR3aa: CASNKGSPKETQYF; CDR3nt: TGTGCCAGCAATAAAGGGTCCCCAAAAGAGACCCAGTACTTC